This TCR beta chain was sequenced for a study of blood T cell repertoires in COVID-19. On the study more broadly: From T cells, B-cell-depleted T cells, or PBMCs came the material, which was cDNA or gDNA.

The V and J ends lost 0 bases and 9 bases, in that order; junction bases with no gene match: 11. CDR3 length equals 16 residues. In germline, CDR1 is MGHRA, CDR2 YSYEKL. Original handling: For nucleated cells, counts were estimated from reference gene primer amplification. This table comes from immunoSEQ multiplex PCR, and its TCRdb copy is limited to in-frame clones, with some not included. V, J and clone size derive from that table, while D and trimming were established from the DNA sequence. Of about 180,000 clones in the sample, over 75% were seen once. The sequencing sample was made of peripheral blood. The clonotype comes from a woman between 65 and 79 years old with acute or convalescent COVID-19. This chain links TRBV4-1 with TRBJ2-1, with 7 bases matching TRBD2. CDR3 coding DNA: TGCGCCAGCAGCCAAGATCAAGCGGGGATGGATTTTGAGCAGTTCTTC. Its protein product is CASSQDQAGMDFEQFF.